Below, 23 T cell receptor beta chains from the same sample are listed, as sequenced in a study of Tregs in tolerant kidney transplant recipients. Using immunoSEQ multiplex PCR, the repertoire was profiled, and TCRdb retains in-frame clones only, with some absent. Of about 110,000 clones detected, nearly 90% appear once; the ten largest clones hold just under 0.35%. The material was CD4+ T cells from blood, obtained before the transplant. The receptors shown here come from a human donor who received a combined kidney and bone marrow transplant.

The V gene is TRBV20-1, the J gene TRBJ1-1; D remains ambiguous. V was clipped by 4 bases and J by 3 bases, with 6 bases between them. The CDR3 has 11 amino acids. CDR1 is DFQATT and CDR2 is SNEGSKA in the germline V gene (reference sequence). This CDR3 is CSANRDTEAFF. In nucleotides, the CDR3 is TGCAGTGCTAATCGGGACACTGAAGCTTTCTTT.

The chain couples TRBV2 to TRBJ1-2, with 7 bases aligning to TRBD1. V lost 6 bases, J lost 0 bases, and 10 bases stayed unmatched. Germline V CDR1 and CDR2: SNHLY, FYNNEI. The CDR3 sequence is 16 residues long. Here the CDR3 reads CASRAQGDRANYGYTF. In DNA form, the CDR3 reads TGTGCCAGCAGGGCCCAAGGGGACAGAGCTAACTATGGCTACACCTTC.

The rearrangement uses TRBV25-1 and TRBJ2-1; 11 nucleotides agree with TRBD2. CDR1 is MGHDK and CDR2 is SYGVNS in the germline V gene. This CDR3 is 17 amino acids long. With 3 bases clipped from V and 8 bases from J, the junction kept 12 bases outside the gene matches. In DNA form, the CDR3 reads TGTGCCAGCAGTGATTCGGTACTAGCGGGAGTAGTCGATGAGCAGTTCTTC. It translates to CASSDSVLAGVVDEQFF.

The J gene is TRBJ1-2, the V gene TRBV28; possible D gene TRBD1, 6 bases. The CDR3 is made up of 12 amino acids. CDR1 MDHEN and CDR2 SYDVKM come from the germline V gene. The V end lost 4 bases, the J end lost 8 bases, and 11 bases lay between the germline ends. The CDR3 protein is CASSSGTWGYTF. The CDR3 bases are TGTGCCAGCAGTTCCGGGACATGGGGCTACACCTTC.

This clone showed up just once. The J gene is TRBJ1-5, the V gene TRBV10-2; D is ambiguous. V shed 4 bases and J shed 0 bases, with 7 bases lying between them. This CDR3 is 14 amino acids long. Germline V gene data show CDR1 as WSHSY and CDR2 as SAAADI. The CDR3 protein is CASSGGLSNQPQHF. DNA of the CDR3: TGCGCCAGCAGTGGAGGGCTTAGCAATCAGCCCCAGCATTTT.

The rearrangement joins TRBV10-3 to TRBJ1-5, with D unresolved. V was shortened by 1 base and J by 7 bases, with 8 bases between the two germline ends. In germline, CDR1 is ENHRY, CDR2 SYGVKD. There are 13 residues in the CDR3. CDR3 nucleotide sequence: TGTGCCATCAGTGAGTTGGTTGGCCAGCCCCAGCATTTT. Its protein is CAISELVGQPQHF.

The rearrangement uses TRBV5-1 and TRBJ2-5; D is uncertain. With 1 base removed from V and 2 bases from J, the gap between germline ends came to 9 bases. CDR3 size: 14 residues. Germline CDR1 and CDR2: SGHRS and YFSETQ. CDR3 region: CASSLSGQQETQYF. The CDR3 coding sequence is TGCGCCAGCAGCTTGAGTGGGCAGCAAGAGACCCAGTACTTC. The entire variable domain, with the rest obtained from reference TRBV5-1 and TRBJ2-5, is as follows: KAGVTQTPRYLIKTRGQQVTLSCSPISGHRSVSWYQQTPGQGLQFLFEYFSETQRNKGNFPGRFSGRQFSNSRSEMNVSTLELGDSALYLCASSLSGQQETQYFGPGTRLLVL.

This clone came up once. The V gene is TRBV28, the J gene TRBJ2-7, with no clear D. The CDR3 contains 12 residues. The V end was cut by 6 bases, the J end by 3 bases, with 9 bases between. Germline V gives CDR1 MDHEN, CDR2 SYDVKM. As DNA, the CDR3 is TGTGCCAGCAGAAAGACAAGCTACGAGCAGTACTTC. Protein sequence: CASRKTSYEQYF.

The rearrangement uses TRBV14 and TRBJ2-7; D may be TRBD1 (5 bases). CDR3 length: 17 amino acids. Germline CDR1 is SGHDN and CDR2 is FVKESK. V was pared by 6 bases and J by 3 bases, with 24 bases between. The CDR3 loop is CASSPPKGRTHSYEQYF. The CDR3 coding sequence is TGTGCCAGCAGTCCACCGAAGGGGCGAACACACAGCTACGAGCAGTACTTC.

CDR3 in DNA: TGTGCCAGCAGTGAACCCGAGCAGGCTGAAGCTTTCTTT. Translation: CASSEPEQAEAFF. The V gene is TRBV2, the J gene TRBJ1-1; D is undetermined. Trimming pared 2 bases from V and 6 bases from J, leaving 10 bases between. This CDR3 is 13 amino acids long. Germline V gene data show CDR1 as SNHLY and CDR2 as FYNNEI.

This clone was counted once. The V call is TRBV5-4, the J call TRBJ2-1, with a tentative D call TRBD2 (7 bases). V was cut by 4 bases and J by 2 bases, with 10 bases left in between. Per the germline V gene, CDR1 is SGHNT and CDR2 is YYREEE (reference sequence). The CDR3 loop spans 14 amino acids. CDR3 amino acids: CASSGGGTYNEQFF. CDR3 bases: TGTGCCAGCAGCGGGGGGGGCACCTACAATGAGCAGTTCTTC. Drawing the rest from reference TRBV5-4 and TRBJ2-1, the complete variable domain is ETGVTQSPTHLIKTRGQQVTLRCSSQSGHNTVSWYQQALGQGPQFIFQYYREEENGRGNFPPRFSGLQFPNYSSELNVNALELDDSALYLCASSGGGTYNEQFFGPGTRLTVL.

J is TRBJ1-2 and V is TRBV4-1; 11 bases align to TRBD1. V was pared by 1 base and J by 6 bases, with 4 bases of the junction left unmatched. Germline-derived CDR1 and CDR2 are MGHRA and YSYEKL. The CDR3 is 15 amino acids. The CDR3 reads CASSQVRTGGHGYTF. CDR3 nucleotides: TGCGCCAGCAGCCAAGTTCGGACAGGGGGCCATGGCTACACCTTC.

V gene TRBV9 combines with J gene TRBJ1-2, with no clear D. The CDR3 runs 15 residues. V was cut by 3 bases and J by 0 bases, with 12 bases left in between. Germline V gives CDR1 SGDLS, CDR2 YYNGEE. CDR3 sequence: CASSEDPRPNYGYTF. The CDR3 DNA sequence: TGTGCCAGCAGCGAAGACCCCAGGCCTAACTATGGCTACACCTTC.

This clone was recorded only once. The V and J genes are TRBV2 and TRBJ1-4; 8 nucleotides line up with TRBD1. Germline V CDR1 and CDR2: SNHLY, FYNNEI. The CDR3 has 16 residues. The ends lost 6 bases at V and 1 base at J; junction bases unmatched: 7. The CDR3 bases are TGTGCCAGCAGGCGACAGGGGTTTGGAACTAATGAAAAACTGTTTTTT. Its translation: CASRRQGFGTNEKLFF.

CDR3 nucleotides: TGTGCCAGCTCACCACAGGGGGCTTTCTACGAGCAGTACTTC. Translated: CASSPQGAFYEQYF. V is TRBV18 and J is TRBJ2-7, with 7 bases aligning to TRBD1. From germline, CDR1 is KGHSH and CDR2 LQKENI. CDR3 length equals 14 residues. The junction had 3 bases not matched to a gene; V was cut back by 1 base and J by 3 bases.

J is TRBJ2-5 and V is TRBV5-1; TRBD2 might be the D (6 bases). CDR1 and CDR2 from the germline V gene are SGHRS and YFSETQ. V dropped 0 bases and J dropped 6 bases, with 15 bases sitting between them. CDR3 size: 15 residues. In DNA, the CDR3 is TGCGCCAGCAGCTTGGATGCTAGCGTGACGAAGACCCAGTACTTC. Protein sequence: CASSLDASVTKTQYF.

This clone was observed a handful of times. The V gene is TRBV11-2, the J gene TRBJ2-1; 8 positions match TRBD2. Trimming removed 1 base from V and 4 bases from J; junction bases left unmatched: 6. CDR1 is SGHAT, CDR2 FQNNGV, per germline. The CDR3 loop spans 16 amino acids. The CDR3 region has the DNA TGTGCCAGCAGCTTAGGTTCACTAGCGGCATACAATGAGCAGTTCTTC. Its protein product is CASSLGSLAAYNEQFF.

The chain recombines TRBV28 with TRBJ2-3, with D unresolved. CDR3 length: 12 amino acids. V gave up 5 bases and J gave up 6 bases, with 9 bases separating them. Germline V lookup: CDR1 MDHEN, CDR2 SYDVKM. For the CDR3, the DNA is TGTGCCAGCAGTCGACTTGGCGATACGCAGTATTTT. Translation: CASSRLGDTQYF.

The chain has TRBV4-1 and TRBJ2-2, with 15 nucleotides matching TRBD2. The CDR3 loop spans 16 amino acids. Trimming cost V 4 bases and J 8 bases; bases outside gene matches: 5. Germline CDR1 and CDR2: MGHRA and YSYEKL. The CDR3 nucleotides are TGCGCCAGCAGCCGGGGACTAGCGGGGGGAATGGGGGAGCTGTTTTTT. Encoded protein: CASSRGLAGGMGELFF.

This clone was seen just once. The V call is TRBV6-1, the J call TRBJ2-2; D is perhaps TRBD2 (6 bases). This CDR3 is built from 15 residues. The germline V gene has CDR1 MNHNS and CDR2 SASEGT. Trimming took off 6 bases at V and 1 base at J, with 12 bases between the two ends. The CDR3 here is CASRRGLGNTGELFF. The CDR3 DNA reads TGTGCCAGCAGGAGGGGACTGGGGAACACCGGGGAGCTGTTTTTT.

V usage is TRBV6-5 and J usage is TRBJ2-5; D not certain. CDR3 size: 14 residues. Germline CDR1 and CDR2: MNHEY and SVGAGI. V was clipped by 6 bases and J by 1 base, with 12 bases between them. The chain's CDR3 is CASSPGTLQETQYF. In DNA, the CDR3 is TGTGCCAGCAGCCCGGGTACCCTCCAAGAGACCCAGTACTTC.

The chain has TRBV10-2 and TRBJ2-7; 7 bases fit TRBD2. Germline V gene lookup returns CDR1 WSHSY and CDR2 SAAADI. The V and J ends lost 8 bases and 0 bases, in that order; junction bases with no gene match: 7. The CDR3 runs to 14 residues. The DNA of the CDR3 is TGCGCCAGCTCCCCCGGCGGGAGCTCCTACGAGCAGTACTTC. Protein sequence: CASSPGGSSYEQYF.

The rearrangement uses TRBV7-2 and TRBJ2-4, with D uncertain. The CDR3 consists of 12 residues. Germline V gene data show CDR1 as SGHTA and CDR2 as FQGNSA. The germline V and J ends were trimmed by 10 bases and 5 bases, with 12 bases remaining between them. Here the CDR3 reads CATRHIQNIQYF. As DNA, the CDR3 is TGTGCCACGCGACACATCCAAAACATTCAGTACTTC.